This is a list of T cell receptor beta chains from one sample in a study of cytomegalovirus exposure and HLA in healthy donors. The protocol was immunoSEQ multiplex PCR, while the TCRdb copy is restricted to in-frame clones and leaves out a portion. The table includes 200,000 to 250,000 clones, approximately 68% detected once. Sequencing used PBMCs. Receptors were obtained from a woman aged 25-40 years in good health and CMV-seronegative. Both conserved end residues are part of each CDR3. Each record gives: CDR3 length, V gene, D gene, J gene, clone size, CDR3 DNA, CDR3 protein. The D gene is left open where the match is weak. The size field is filled for only some rows; it gives once, few, many or a size class.

CDR3 length: 15
V gene: TRBV27
D gene: NA
J gene: TRBJ1-1
clone size: NA
CDR3 DNA: TGTGCCAGCAGACTAGGCGCGGGGGCGAACACTGAAGCTTTCTTT
CDR3 protein: CASRLGAGANTEAFF

CDR3 length: 17
V gene: TRBV7-9
D gene: TRBD2
J gene: TRBJ2-3
clone size: NA
CDR3 DNA: TGTGCCAGCAGCCCCGTGCCAGCGGGAGTGATCACAGATACGCAGTATTTT
CDR3 protein: CASSPVPAGVITDTQYF

CDR3 length: 15
V gene: TRBV7-9
D gene: NA
J gene: TRBJ2-7
clone size: NA
CDR3 DNA: TGTGCCAGCAGCTCCGACAGGATATTCTCCTACGAGCAGTACTTC
CDR3 protein: CASSSDRIFSYEQYF

CDR3 length: 13
V gene: TRBV30
D gene: TRBD1
J gene: TRBJ1-1
clone size: NA
CDR3 DNA: TGTGCCTGGAGAACAGGGGACGATTCTGAAGCTTTCTTT
CDR3 protein: CAWRTGDDSEAFF

CDR3 length: 13
V gene: TRBV27
D gene: NA
J gene: TRBJ2-1
clone size: few
CDR3 DNA: TGTGCCAGCAGTCATCACAGGGTGAATGAGCAGTTCTTC
CDR3 protein: CASSHHRVNEQFF

CDR3 length: 15
V gene: TRBV7-2
D gene: NA
J gene: TRBJ1-3
clone size: NA
CDR3 DNA: TGTGCCAGCAGCCGTCAAACGGGTTCTGGAAACACCATATATTTT
CDR3 protein: CASSRQTGSGNTIYF

CDR3 length: 14
V gene: TRBV7-9
D gene: NA
J gene: TRBJ1-1
clone size: few
CDR3 DNA: TGTGCCAGCAGCTTAGCCAGGTTGAACACTGAAGCTTTCTTT
CDR3 protein: CASSLARLNTEAFF

CDR3 length: 15
V gene: TRBV4-1
D gene: TRBD1
J gene: TRBJ1-3
clone size: NA
CDR3 DNA: TGCGCCAGCAGCGTACGGACAGGTTTCGGAAACACCATATATTTT
CDR3 protein: CASSVRTGFGNTIYF

CDR3 length: 13
V gene: TRBV27
D gene: TRBD1
J gene: TRBJ2-5
clone size: NA
CDR3 DNA: TGTGCCAGCGCTACAGGGGGCCGTGAGACCCAGTACTTC
CDR3 protein: CASATGGRETQYF

CDR3 length: 14
V gene: TRBV2
D gene: NA
J gene: TRBJ2-1
clone size: few
CDR3 DNA: TGTGCCAGCAGTGAACAACGTGACATCAATGAGCAGTTCTTC
CDR3 protein: CASSEQRDINEQFF

CDR3 length: 15
V gene: TRBV30
D gene: NA
J gene: TRBJ2-1
clone size: few
CDR3 DNA: TGTGCCTGGAGTGTGGGCCAGAGCTCCTACAATGAGCAGTTCTTC
CDR3 protein: CAWSVGQSSYNEQFF